Presented here are 25 T cell receptor beta chains from one specimen sequenced in a study of T-cell memory formation after mild COVID-19. TCRdb passed the 5' RACE reads through MiXCR, listing each CDR3 protein once. The sample holds about 390,000 distinct CDR3 sequences, about 16% seen once. Sequenced sample: PBMCs or a T cell subset sorted from them (not recorded which). The receptors originated from a man aged 18 to 30 who had mild COVID-19 (a few samples of this study predate the infection). Cell type and time point are not known.

In its sample, this clonotype was seen many times. The genes are TRBV15 and TRBJ2-7; D is unclear. V was clipped by 0 bases and J by 6 bases, with 12 bases between them. Germline V gene data show CDR1 as LNHNV and CDR2 as YYDKDF (reference sequence). CDR3 length: 14 residues. CDR3 amino acids: CATSRDFDGSEQYV. The CDR3 DNA reads as TGTGCCACCAGCAGAGATTTTGATGGTTCCGAGCAGTACGTC.

The CDR3 loop reads CASSYELAGAEYEQYF. The CDR3 bases are TGTGCCAGCAGCTACGAACTAGCGGGGGCCGAATACGAGCAGTACTTC. The chain employs TRBV5-4 and TRBJ2-7; TRBD2 matches 11 bases. CDR3 length equals 16 residues. The ends lost 3 bases at V and 4 bases at J; junction bases unmatched: 9. Germline CDR1 and CDR2: SGHNT and YYREEE (reference sequence).

This clonotype was picked up a small number of times. The chain has TRBV6-1 and TRBJ1-1; D gene uncertain. Germline V gene sequence: CDR1 MNHNS, CDR2 SASEGT. V lost 0 bases to trimming and J lost 2 bases, with 10 bases between them. The CDR3 runs 15 residues. The CDR3 spells CASSEAGRKNTEAFF. CDR3 DNA: TGTGCCAGCAGTGAAGCAGGCAGGAAAAACACTGAAGCTTTCTTT.

The rearrangement uses TRBV28 and TRBJ1-2; D is ambiguous. This CDR3 has 13 amino acids. Germline assignment: CDR1 MDHEN and CDR2 SYDVKM. V was trimmed by 10 bases and J by 8 bases, leaving 20 bases between them. The CDR3 sequence: CAIRESTRSGYTF. CDR3 nucleotide sequence: TGTGCCATCCGGGAGTCTACCCGCTCGGGCTACACCTTC.

Only a few counts were recorded for this clonotype. The chain is built from TRBV5-1 and TRBJ1-1; 11 nucleotides agree with TRBD1. The CDR3 extends over 15 amino acids. The ends lost 4 bases at V and 1 base at J; junction bases unmatched: 3. The V gene's germline CDR1 is SGHRS and CDR2 YFSETQ. CDR3 coding DNA: TGCGCCAGCAGCCTGGGACAGGGGGAGAACACTGAAGCTTTCTTT. Translating it yields CASSLGQGENTEAFF. Supplemented by reference TRBV5-1 and TRBJ1-1, the full variable domain reads KAGVTQTPRYLIKTRGQQVTLSCSPISGHRSVSWYQQTPGQGLQFLFEYFSETQRNKGNFPGRFSGRQFSNSRSEMNVSTLELGDSALYLCASSLGQGENTEAFFGQGTRLTVV.

The chain combines TRBV27 with TRBJ2-7; D is unresolved. The CDR3 loop spans 13 amino acids. Deletions cut 6 bases from V and 0 bases from J, with 9 bases between. Germline V gene lookup returns CDR1 MNHEY and CDR2 SMNVEV (reference sequence). The DNA of the CDR3 is TGTGCCAGCAGCGTACAGAGCTCCTACGAGCAGTACTTC. Residues: CASSVQSSYEQYF.

The CDR3 is CASSSLGAPEQYV. The CDR3 DNA sequence: TGTGCCAGCAGCTCGTTGGGGGCGCCAGAGCAGTACGTC. The genes are TRBV7-2 and TRBJ2-7; TRBD1 might be the D (6 bases). Germline assignment: CDR1 SGHTA and CDR2 FQGNSA. V was pared by 4 bases and J by 7 bases, with 14 bases between. This CDR3 has 13 residues.

This clonotype was observed a single time. V gene TRBV15 combines with J gene TRBJ2-1; TRBD2 might be the D (6 bases). The CDR3 spans 15 residues. The V and J ends lost 7 bases and 3 bases respectively, with 16 bases between them. Germline CDR1 LNHNV, CDR2 YYDKDF (reference sequence). In DNA, the CDR3 is TGTGCCACCACGGACGAGCAGGGAGGCTACAATGAGCAGTTCTTC. Translation gives CATTDEQGGYNEQFF.

This clonotype has just a few counts. The chain employs TRBV19 and TRBJ1-1, with D tentatively TRBD1 (6 bases). This CDR3 contains 14 residues. Trimming stripped 6 bases from V and 0 bases from J, with 11 bases between. Germline-derived CDR1 and CDR2 are LNHDA and SQIVND (reference sequence). The CDR3 loop reads CASRDRQLNTEAFF. DNA for the CDR3: TGTGCCAGTAGGGACAGACAATTGAACACTGAAGCTTTCTTT.

The chain joins TRBV3-1 to TRBJ2-2; D is ambiguous. V dropped 4 bases and J dropped 8 bases, with 11 bases sitting between them. The CDR3 runs 13 residues. Germline CDR1 reads LGHDT; CDR2 reads YNNKEL (reference sequence). This CDR3 reads CASSLLGSGELFF. The CDR3 coding sequence is TGTGCCAGCAGCCTACTGGGATCGGGGGAGCTGTTTTTT.

This clonotype turned up a few times. This chain connects TRBV12-3 or TRBV12-4 to TRBJ1-1; a possible D gene is TRBD1 (5 bases). Trimming removed 7 bases from V and 11 bases from J, with 17 bases in between. This CDR3 contains 12 residues. Here the CDR3 reads CASTPWGTRAFF. In DNA, the CDR3 is TGTGCCAGCACCCCGTGGGGCACCAGGGCTTTCTTT.

This clonotype was seen repeatedly, ten times or more. V and J are TRBV5-5 and TRBJ2-1; TRBD1 matches at 7 bases. Per germline, CDR1 SGHKS and CDR2 YYEKEE (reference sequence). This CDR3 comprises 14 residues. The V gene end was trimmed by 0 bases and the J gene end by 6 bases; junction bases not matched to a gene: 3. The CDR3 nucleotides read TGTGCCAGCAGCTTGGATGACAGGGTCAATGAGCAGTTCTTC. The encoded protein is CASSLDDRVNEQFF.

This clonotype was counted between two and nine times. The gene calls are TRBV7-2 and TRBJ1-2; the match to TRBD1 covers 8 bases. After removal of 3 bases from V and 7 bases from J, the junction contained 10 bases not matched to a gene. Germline CDR1 and CDR2: SGHTA and FQGNSA. The CDR3 consists of 15 residues. The CDR3 protein is CASSFNPPGGSGYTF. The CDR3 DNA reads as TGTGCCAGCAGCTTCAACCCCCCAGGGGGCAGTGGCTACACCTTC.

The V and J genes are TRBV3-1 and TRBJ2-3, with 15 nucleotides matching TRBD2. CDR3 length equals 20 residues. The trim removed 4 bases at V and 1 base at J, leaving 12 bases unmatched. Per the germline V gene, CDR1 is LGHDT and CDR2 is YNNKEL (reference sequence). DNA for the CDR3: TGTGCCAGCAGCCCCTACCGGACTAGCGGGGGGGCTTTAGGCACAGATACGCAGTATTTT. It is translated as CASSPYRTSGGALGTDTQYF.

This clonotype was seen a few times. V is TRBV12-3 or TRBV12-4 and J is TRBJ1-2; 9 nucleotides align to TRBD1. V lost 5 bases to trimming and J lost 8 bases; unmatched junction nucleotides: 12. The CDR3 totals 15 residues. Here the CDR3 reads CASSRPGQGLAGYTF. CDR3 nucleotide sequence: TGTGCCAGCAGTCGACCGGGACAGGGTCTCGCGGGCTACACCTTC.

V usage is TRBV9 and J usage is TRBJ1-1; D remains unclear. This CDR3 has 14 amino acids. The germline V and J ends were trimmed by 0 bases and 2 bases, with 8 bases remaining between them. Germline CDR1 and CDR2: SGDLS and YYNGEE. In DNA, the CDR3 is TGTGCCAGCAGCGTAGGAACCTTTAACACTGAAGCTTTCTTT. It is translated as CASSVGTFNTEAFF.

The V call is TRBV30, the J call TRBJ1-1; D gene uncertain. The CDR3 extends over 12 amino acids. V was shortened by 1 base and J by 4 bases, with 7 bases between the two germline ends. CDR1 is GTSNPN and CDR2 is SVGIG in the germline V gene (reference sequence). The CDR3 loop reads CAWSAQSTEAFF. The DNA of the CDR3 is TGTGCCTGGAGTGCACAGTCCACTGAAGCTTTCTTT.

V and J are TRBV4-3 and TRBJ1-4; D remains unclear. Germline loops: CDR1 LGHNA, CDR2 YSLEER. The CDR3 runs to 14 residues. Trimming took off 0 bases at V and 5 bases at J, with 7 bases between the two ends. The CDR3: CASSQEGFNEKLFF. For the CDR3, the DNA is TGCGCCAGCAGCCAAGAGGGGTTCAATGAAAAACTGTTTTTT.

V usage is TRBV27 and J usage is TRBJ1-5; 10 nucleotides match TRBD1. Germline values: CDR1 MNHEY, CDR2 SMNVEV (reference sequence). This CDR3 has 15 amino acids. Germline trimming cut 10 bases from V and 2 bases from J; bases unmatched to any gene: 8. DNA of the CDR3: TGTGCCACCTCTTCCGGGACAGGGGGCAATCAGCCCCAGCATTTT. Its protein product is CATSSGTGGNQPQHF.

The chain is built from TRBV9 and TRBJ2-1, with 8 bases lining up with TRBD2. The CDR3 has 14 residues. The V gene's germline CDR1 is SGDLS and CDR2 YYNGEE. The V and J ends lost 4 bases and 10 bases, in that order; junction bases with no gene match: 10. CDR3 DNA sequence: TGTGCCAGCAGCACGAGCGGGGGTCCGCGAGAGCAGTTCTTC. It codes for CASSTSGGPREQFF. The full variable domain, its missing parts supplied by reference TRBV9 and TRBJ2-1, is DSGVTQTPKHLITATGQRVTLRCSPRSGDLSVYWYQQSLDQGLQFLIQYYNGEERAKGNILERFSAQQFPDLHSELNLSSLELGDSALYFCASSTSGGPREQFFGPGTRLTVL.

CDR3 amino acids: CATSASDRGPQPQHF. Written as DNA, the CDR3 is TGTGCCACCAGTGCCTCCGACAGGGGGCCTCAGCCCCAGCATTTT. The chain uses TRBV24-1 and TRBJ1-5; 10 nucleotides match TRBD1. V lost 5 bases and J lost 6; bases outside the gene matches: 6. The CDR3 has 15 residues. Germline CDR1 is KGHDR and CDR2 is SFDVKD.

The chain uses TRBV7-9 and TRBJ2-3, with D perhaps TRBD1 or TRBD2 (6 bases each). CDR3 length equals 15 residues. Trimming cost V 1 base and J 6 bases, with 14 bases left between them. CDR1 is SEHNR and CDR2 is FQNEAQ in the germline V gene (reference sequence). As DNA, the CDR3 is TGTGCCAGCAGCTTAGGTCGGGGGCCGACGGATACGCAGTATTTT. It codes for CASSLGRGPTDTQYF.

The gene calls are TRBV12-3 or TRBV12-4 and TRBJ1-5; D is undetermined. The CDR3 length is 17 residues. Trimming removed 6 bases at V and 3 bases at J, with 21 bases between. The CDR3, as DNA: TGTGCCAGCAGACGACCCGGGAAGGGCGGGATCAATCAGCCCCAGCATTTT. Amino acids: CASRRPGKGGINQPQHF.

This clonotype has a count of ten or more. The junction shows a germline mismatch at one end, possibly a read error. This chain connects TRBV5-1 to TRBJ2-3; D ambiguous. The CDR3 sequence is 12 residues long. Germline CDR1 is SGHRS and CDR2 is YFSETQ. CDR3: CASSWGTDTQYF. The CDR3, as DNA: TGTGCCAGCAGTTGGGGCACAGATACGCAGTATTTT.

CDR3: CSARVGTGGEQYV. CDR3 sequence (DNA): TGCAGTGCTAGAGTTGGGACAGGGGGCGAGCAGTACGTC. This chain uses TRBV20-1 with TRBJ2-7; 11 positions match TRBD1. The CDR3 totals 13 residues. V lost 1 base and J lost 6; bases outside the gene matches: 2. In germline, CDR1 is DFQATT, CDR2 SNEGSKA (reference sequence).